This is a list of T cell receptor beta chains from one sample in a study of CD8+CD57+ T cells in acquired aplastic anemia. One entry per CDR3 protein, called by TCRdb with MiXCR from the reads. Counted here are around 200,000 distinct CDR3 sequences, more than 55% occurring once; the ten biggest clones make up roughly 53%. The sequencing sample was made of sorted CD4+, CD8+, or CD8+CD57+ T cells (not recorded which) from PBMCs. The source of these receptors is a human donor with aplastic anemia. CDR3s include the opening cysteine and the closing phenylalanine or tryptophan. D genes are given only for firm matches. Clone size is given for some rows only: seen once, a few or many times, or a class if the clone is expanded.

j_call d_call v_call clone_size cdr3_aa cdr3_nt
TRBJ1-1 NA TRBV6-1 NA CASSRADTNTEAFF TGTGCCAGCAGTCGTGCAGACACGAACACTGAAGCTTTCTTT
TRBJ2-7 NA TRBV2 many CASSEFQGSYEQYF TGTGCCAGCAGTGAGTTTCAGGGGTCCTACGAGCAGTACTTC
TRBJ2-3 NA TRBV19 once CASRREGIADTQYF TGTGCCAGTAGGCGTGAGGGGATTGCAGATACGCAGTATTTT
TRBJ2-7 NA TRBV10-1 few CASSGSGGSYEQYF TGCGCCAGCAGTGGATCGGGGGGCAGTTACGAGCAGTACTTC
TRBJ2-3 NA TRBV15 NA CATSRDRAAVTDTQYF TGTGCCACCAGCAGAGATAGGGCAGCGGTCACAGATACGCAGTATTTT
TRBJ2-7 TRBD1 TRBV7-9 NA CASSGTGRNQPQYF TGTGCCAGCAGCGGGACAGGGCGAAATCAGCCCCAGTACTTC
TRBJ2-3 TRBD1 TRBV24-1 few CATSDRDRGKPDTQYF TGTGCCACCAGTGACCGAGACAGGGGGAAGCCAGATACGCAGTATTTT
TRBJ2-4 NA TRBV14 once CASSFSDLAKNIQYF TGTGCCAGCAGTTTCAGTGACTTAGCCAAAAACATTCAGTACTTC
TRBJ1-1 NA TRBV25-1 NA CASSDGGMNTEAFF TGTGCCAGCAGTGACGGGGGTATGAACACTGAAGCTTTCTTT
TRBJ1-1 NA TRBV5-1 NA CASSLGGQGWTEAFF TGCGCCAGCAGCTTGGGAGGCCAGGGATGGACTGAAGCTTTCTTT
TRBJ2-1 TRBD2 TRBV24-1 few CATSDSLGGSLSKEQFF TGTGCCACCAGTGATTCCCTCGGGGGGTCCCTCTCTAAGGAGCAGTTCTTC
TRBJ1-3 TRBD1 TRBV5-1 once CASSFAGRGPSGNTIYF TGCGCCAGCAGCTTTGCAGGGAGGGGGCCTTCTGGAAACACCATATATTTT
TRBJ1-6 TRBD1 TRBV7-8 NA CASSFRDRGVGSPLHF TGTGCCAGCAGCTTCCGGGACAGGGGAGTGGGATCACCCCTCCACTTT
TRBJ1-1 TRBD1 TRBV19 NA CASSRQGINTEAFF TGTGCCAGTAGTCGACAGGGCATCAACACTGAAGCTTTCTTT
TRBJ2-1 TRBD1 TRBV9 NA CASSLQGSLTNEQFF TGTGCCAGCAGCCTACAGGGGAGTCTAACCAATGAGCAGTTCTTC
TRBJ2-7 NA TRBV10-1 NA CASSETQGYEQYF TGCGCCAGCAGTGAGACCCAGGGCTACGAGCAGTACTTC
TRBJ1-2 NA TRBV7-3 NA CASSSVTSGYTF TGTGCCAGCAGCTCCGTGACTAGCGGATACACCTTC
TRBJ2-7 TRBD1 TRBV19 NA CASSFGQAGNEQYF TGTGCCAGTAGTTTTGGACAGGCCGGGAACGAGCAGTACTTC
TRBJ1-2 TRBD1 TRBV10-3 few CAISLGQGESYTF TGTGCCATCAGCCTGGGACAGGGCGAAAGCTACACCTTC
TRBJ1-1 NA TRBV5-1 many CASSLGLLTEAFF TGCGCCAGCAGCTTGGGGTTGCTGACTGAAGCTTTCTTT
TRBJ1-1 NA TRBV5-1 NA CASSLDENKRPFF TGCGCCAGCAGCTTGGATGAAAACAAACGTCCTTTCTTT
TRBJ2-7 TRBD2 TRBV4-1 many CASSQEFSGNYEQYF TGCGCCAGCAGCCAAGAATTTAGCGGGAATTACGAGCAGTACTTC
TRBJ1-3 NA TRBV7-2 NA CASSLVGPLGNTIYF TGTGCCAGCAGCTTAGTGGGGCCTTTGGGAAACACCATATATTTT
TRBJ2-1 TRBD2 TRBV20-1 once CSAREGGSSYNEQFF TGCAGTGCTAGAGAGGGCGGGAGCTCCTACAATGAGCAGTTCTTC
TRBJ2-1 NA TRBV10-1 once CAIRRGSYNEQFF TGCGCCATCAGGCGGGGCAGCTACAATGAGCAGTTCTTC
TRBJ1-4 NA TRBV7-9 NA CASSFDGTNEKLFF TGTGCCAGCAGCTTTGACGGAACTAATGAAAAACTGTTTTTT
TRBJ2-7 TRBD2 TRBV29-1 NA CSSVGLEGYEQYF TGCAGCTCAGTAGGACTAGAGGGTTACGAGCAGTACTTC
TRBJ2-1 NA TRBV7-3 NA CASSLFLGGVGEQFF TGTGCCAGCAGCTTATTTCTTGGTGGGGTGGGTGAGCAGTTCTTC
TRBJ2-7 TRBD1 TRBV5-1 NA CASSPIRTGGTYEQYF TGTGCCAGCAGTCCGATCAGGACAGGGGGCACCTACGAGCAGTACTTC
TRBJ2-7 NA TRBV7-3 few CASSSNEQYF TGTGCCAGCAGCTCAAACGAGCAGTACTTC
TRBJ2-7 TRBD1 TRBV27 many CASSLAGGAGIYEQYF TGTGCCAGCAGTTTAGCAGGGGGCGCTGGGATCTACGAGCAGTACTTC
TRBJ2-7 TRBD1 TRBV19 NA CASSMGQALYEQYF TGTGCCAGTAGTATGGGACAGGCGCTCTACGAGCAGTACTTC
TRBJ2-2 NA TRBV9 NA CASSVVGGQDGELFF TGTGCCAGCAGCGTAGTTGGGGGGCAGGACGGGGAGCTGTTTTTT
TRBJ2-5 TRBD2 TRBV5-1 many CASSLSASGAQETQYF TGCGCCAGCAGCTTGTCGGCTAGCGGGGCTCAAGAGACCCAGTACTTC
TRBJ2-1 TRBD2 TRBV2 NA CASSDVASGSNEQFF TGTGCCAGCAGTGACGTGGCTAGCGGGAGTAATGAGCAGTTCTTC
TRBJ1-2 NA TRBV7-9 NA CASSLMGDYGYTF TGTGCCAGCAGCTTAATGGGAGACTATGGCTACACCTTC
TRBJ2-7 TRBD1 TRBV9 NA CASSRGRSYEQYF TGTGCCAGCAGCAGGGGGCGGTCTTACGAGCAGTACTTC
TRBJ2-7 TRBD1 TRBV24-1 NA CATSDRRTGIDEQYF TGTGCCACCAGTGATCGGAGGACAGGGATTGACGAGCAGTACTTC
TRBJ2-3 NA TRBV9 few CASSVLAGNTDTQYF TGTGCCAGCAGCGTACTGGCGGGAAACACAGATACGCAGTATTTT
TRBJ2-7 NA TRBV15 NA CATSTSPDGGWEQYF TGTGCCACCAGCACCTCTCCGGATGGGGGTTGGGAGCAGTACTTC
TRBJ2-1 TRBD2 TRBV29-1 NA CRVAGDFNEQFF TGCAGGGTAGCGGGAGATTTCAATGAGCAGTTCTTC
TRBJ2-7 TRBD1 TRBV7-6 NA CASSPDGTGNYEQYF TGTGCCAGCAGCCCAGATGGGACAGGGAACTACGAGCAGTACTTC
TRBJ1-1 NA TRBV12-3/TRBV12-4 many CASSQLQGTEAFF TGTGCCAGCAGTCAACTACAGGGAACTGAAGCTTTCTTT
TRBJ1-2 NA TRBV2 NA CASILSRGRAGGYTF TGTGCCAGCATCTTGTCACGGGGTCGGGCTGGTGGCTATACCTTC
TRBJ2-7 TRBD2 TRBV9 NA CASSVGAGSSYEQYF TGTGCCAGCAGCGTAGGAGCGGGGAGCTCCTACGAGCAGTACTTC
TRBJ2-1 TRBD1 TRBV24-1 NA CATSAQDRGEQFF TGTGCCACCAGTGCTCAGGACAGGGGTGAGCAGTTCTTC
TRBJ2-1 NA TRBV24-1 few CATSVYRVDEQFF TGTGCCACCAGTGTTTACAGGGTCGATGAGCAGTTCTTC
TRBJ1-6 NA TRBV7-9 NA CASSLGSSYNSPLHF TGTGCCAGCAGCTTAGGTAGCTCCTATAATTCACCCCTCCACTTT
TRBJ2-3 TRBD2 TRBV2 NA CASSAGTSGRGQYF TGTGCCAGCAGTGCGGGGACTAGCGGGAGGGGGCAGTATTTT
TRBJ2-5 TRBD2 TRBV7-2 NA CASSLGIAGGQETQYF TGTGCCAGCAGCTTAGGGATAGCGGGGGGGCAAGAGACCCAGTACTTC
TRBJ2-3 NA TRBV2 NA CASSYDTSTDTQYF TGTGCCAGCAGTTATGACACGAGCACAGATACGCAGTATTTT
TRBJ2-7 NA TRBV6-6 many CASSLYEQYF TGTGCCAGCAGCTTATACGAGCAGTACTTC
TRBJ1-4 NA TRBV12-3/TRBV12-4 NA CASRAGWTNEKLFF TGTGCATCCAGGGCGGGTTGGACTAATGAAAAACTGTTTTTT
TRBJ2-7 NA TRBV15 NA CATSRDPGRAYEQYF TGTGCCACCAGCAGAGACCCGGGACGGGCCTACGAGCAGTACTTC
TRBJ1-4 NA TRBV15 NA CATAKLVGTATNEKLSF TGTGCCACCGCGAAGCTGGTCGGTACCGCAACTAATGAAAAACTGTCTTTT
TRBJ2-7 NA TRBV29-1 NA CSVGSGVASYEQYF TGCAGCGTTGGGTCCGGGGTCGCTTCCTACGAGCAGTACTTC
TRBJ1-1 NA TRBV19 NA CASIGPGRAFF TGTGCCAGTATTGGACCAGGACGAGCTTTCTTT
TRBJ2-2 TRBD2 TRBV5-1 NA CASSSMRGTSGELFF TGCGCCAGCAGCTCAATGCGGGGGACGTCCGGGGAGCTGTTTTTT
TRBJ1-1 NA TRBV29-1 few CSAEGAGNTEAFF TGCAGCGCCGAAGGGGCGGGGAACACTGAAGCTTTCTTT